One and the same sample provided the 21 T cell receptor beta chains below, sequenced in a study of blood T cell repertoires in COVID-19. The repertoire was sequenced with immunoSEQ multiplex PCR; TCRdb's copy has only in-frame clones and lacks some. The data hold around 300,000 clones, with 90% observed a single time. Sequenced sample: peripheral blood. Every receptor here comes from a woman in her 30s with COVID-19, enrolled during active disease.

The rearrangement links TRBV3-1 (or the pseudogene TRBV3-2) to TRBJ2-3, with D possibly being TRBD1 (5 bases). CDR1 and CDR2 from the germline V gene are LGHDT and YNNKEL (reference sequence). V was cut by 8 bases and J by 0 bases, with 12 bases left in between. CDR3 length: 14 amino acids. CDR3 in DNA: TGTGCCAGCCGGCGGACATCTAGCACAGATACGCAGTATTTT. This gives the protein CASRRTSSTDTQYF.

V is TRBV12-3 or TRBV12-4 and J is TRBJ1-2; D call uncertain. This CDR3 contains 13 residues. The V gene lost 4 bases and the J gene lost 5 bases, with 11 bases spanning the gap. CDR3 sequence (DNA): TGTGCCAGCAGTTCCCCAGTCCGATATGGCTACACCTTC. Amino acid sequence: CASSSPVRYGYTF.

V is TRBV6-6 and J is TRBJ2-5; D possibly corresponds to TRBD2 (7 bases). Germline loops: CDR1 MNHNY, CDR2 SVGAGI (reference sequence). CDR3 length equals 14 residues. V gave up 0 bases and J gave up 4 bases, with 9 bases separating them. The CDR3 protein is CASSYSRGGETQYF. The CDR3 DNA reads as TGTGCCAGCAGTTACTCGAGGGGGGGAGAGACCCAGTACTTC.

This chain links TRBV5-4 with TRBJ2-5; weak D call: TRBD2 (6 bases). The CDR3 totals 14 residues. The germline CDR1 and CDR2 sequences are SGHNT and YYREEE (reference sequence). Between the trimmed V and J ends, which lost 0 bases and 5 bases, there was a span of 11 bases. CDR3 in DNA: TGTGCCAGCAGCTTGGGGCGGGGAAGCGAGACCCAGTACTTC. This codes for CASSLGRGSETQYF.

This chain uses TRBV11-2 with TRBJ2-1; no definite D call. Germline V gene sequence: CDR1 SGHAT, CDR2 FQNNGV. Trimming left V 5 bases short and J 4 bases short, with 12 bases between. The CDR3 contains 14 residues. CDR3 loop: CASSAAADYNEQFF. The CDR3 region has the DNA TGTGCCAGCAGCGCGGCGGCGGATTACAATGAGCAGTTCTTC.

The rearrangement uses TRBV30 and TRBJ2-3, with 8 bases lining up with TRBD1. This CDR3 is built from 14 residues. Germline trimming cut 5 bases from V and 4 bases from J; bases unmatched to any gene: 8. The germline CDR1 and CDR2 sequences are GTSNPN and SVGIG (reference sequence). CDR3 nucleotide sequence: TGTGCCTGGGGGACAGGCCCGATCTCAGATACGCAGTATTTT. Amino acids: CAWGTGPISDTQYF.

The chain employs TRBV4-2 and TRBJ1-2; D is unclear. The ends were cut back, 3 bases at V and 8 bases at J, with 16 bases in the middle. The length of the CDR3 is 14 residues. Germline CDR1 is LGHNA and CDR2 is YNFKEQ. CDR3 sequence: CASSQIHLAEGYTF. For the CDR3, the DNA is TGTGCCAGCAGCCAGATACACCTCGCCGAAGGCTACACCTTC.

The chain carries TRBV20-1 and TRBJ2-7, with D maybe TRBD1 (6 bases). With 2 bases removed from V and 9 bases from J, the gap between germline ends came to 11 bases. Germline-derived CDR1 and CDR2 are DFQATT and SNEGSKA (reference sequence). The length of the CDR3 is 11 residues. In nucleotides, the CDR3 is TGCAGTGCTAGAAACAGGGATGGGCAGTACTTC. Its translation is CSARNRDGQYF.

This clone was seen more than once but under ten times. This CDR3 is CASSFHRDEKLFF. As DNA, the CDR3 is TGTGCCAGCAGCTTTCATCGGGATGAAAAACTGTTTTTT. V and J are TRBV4-2 and TRBJ1-4; D is undetermined. The length of the CDR3 is 13 residues. The germline gives CDR1 LGHNA, CDR2 YNFKEQ. The germline V and J ends were trimmed by 5 bases and 6 bases, with 10 bases remaining between them.

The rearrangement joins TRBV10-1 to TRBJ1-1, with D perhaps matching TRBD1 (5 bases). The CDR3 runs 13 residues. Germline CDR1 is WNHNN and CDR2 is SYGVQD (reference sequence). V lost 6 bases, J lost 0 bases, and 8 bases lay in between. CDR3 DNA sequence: TGCGCCAGCAGCCTGGGGCTGAACACTGAAGCTTTCTTT. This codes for CASSLGLNTEAFF.

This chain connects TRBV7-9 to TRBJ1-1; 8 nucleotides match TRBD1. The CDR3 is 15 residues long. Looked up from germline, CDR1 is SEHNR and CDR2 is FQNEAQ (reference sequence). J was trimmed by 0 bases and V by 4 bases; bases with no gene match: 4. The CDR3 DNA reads TGTGCCAGCAGCTCCAGACAGGGGATGAACACTGAAGCTTTCTTT. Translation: CASSSRQGMNTEAFF. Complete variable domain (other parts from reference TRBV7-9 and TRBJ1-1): DTGVSQNPRHKITKRGQNVTFRCDPISEHNRLYWYRQTLGQGPEFLTYFQNEAQLEKSRLLSDRFSAERPKGSFSTLEIQRTEQGDSAMYLCASSSRQGMNTEAFFGQGTRLTVV.

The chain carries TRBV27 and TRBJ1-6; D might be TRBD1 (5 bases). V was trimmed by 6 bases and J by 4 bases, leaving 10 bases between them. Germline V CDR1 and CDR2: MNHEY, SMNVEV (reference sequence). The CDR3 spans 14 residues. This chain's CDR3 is CASREGLYNSPLHF. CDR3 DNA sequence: TGTGCCAGCAGGGAGGGGCTATATAATTCACCCCTCCACTTT.

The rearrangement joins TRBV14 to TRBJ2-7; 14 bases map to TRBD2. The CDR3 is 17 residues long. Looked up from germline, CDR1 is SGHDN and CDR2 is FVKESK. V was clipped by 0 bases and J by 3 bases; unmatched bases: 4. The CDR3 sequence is CASSQERTSGRFYEQYF. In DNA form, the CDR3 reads TGTGCCAGCAGCCAAGAGAGGACTAGCGGGAGGTTCTACGAGCAGTACTTC.

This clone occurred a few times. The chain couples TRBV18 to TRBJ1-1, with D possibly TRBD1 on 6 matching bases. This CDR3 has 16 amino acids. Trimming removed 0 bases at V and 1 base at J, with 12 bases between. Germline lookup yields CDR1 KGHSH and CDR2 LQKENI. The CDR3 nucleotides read TGTGCCAGCTCACCACCTGGGTGGACAGAGAACACTGAAGCTTTCTTT. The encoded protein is CASSPPGWTENTEAFF.

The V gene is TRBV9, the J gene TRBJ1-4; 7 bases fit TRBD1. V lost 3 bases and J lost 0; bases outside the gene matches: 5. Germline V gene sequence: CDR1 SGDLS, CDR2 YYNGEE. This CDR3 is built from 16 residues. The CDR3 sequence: CASSAQGVATNEKLFF. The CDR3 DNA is TGTGCCAGCAGCGCCCAGGGGGTTGCAACTAATGAAAAACTGTTTTTT. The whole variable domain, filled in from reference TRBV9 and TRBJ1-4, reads DSGVTQTPKHLITATGQRVTLRCSPRSGDLSVYWYQQSLDQGLQFLIQYYNGEERAKGNILERFSAQQFPDLHSELNLSSLELGDSALYFCASSAQGVATNEKLFFGSGTQLSVL.

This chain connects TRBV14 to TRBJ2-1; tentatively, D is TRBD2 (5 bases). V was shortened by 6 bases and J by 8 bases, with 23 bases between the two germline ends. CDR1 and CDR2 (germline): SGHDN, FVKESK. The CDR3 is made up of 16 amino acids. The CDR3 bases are TGTGCCAGCAGTCCCAGGATGCGGGCCTCAAGGGATGAGCAGTTCTTC. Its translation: CASSPRMRASRDEQFF.

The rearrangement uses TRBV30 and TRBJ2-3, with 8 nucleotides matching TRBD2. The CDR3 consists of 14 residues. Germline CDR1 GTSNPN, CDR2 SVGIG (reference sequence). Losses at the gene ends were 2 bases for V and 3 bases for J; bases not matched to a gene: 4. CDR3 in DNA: TGTGCCTGGAGTCGGGGGGGATCAACAGATACGCAGTATTTT. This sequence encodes CAWSRGGSTDTQYF.

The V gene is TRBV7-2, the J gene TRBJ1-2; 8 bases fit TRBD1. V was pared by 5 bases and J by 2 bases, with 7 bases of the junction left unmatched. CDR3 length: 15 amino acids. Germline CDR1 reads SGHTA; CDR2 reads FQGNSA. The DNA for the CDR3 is TGTGCCAGCAGCCTTTCAGGGGGCGCCAACTATGGCTACACCTTC. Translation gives CASSLSGGANYGYTF.

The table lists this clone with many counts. Here the CDR3 reads CASSEYPQGPQQPQHF. CDR3 coding DNA: TGTGCCAGCAGTGAATATCCCCAGGGGCCCCAGCAGCCCCAGCATTTT. This rearrangement joins TRBV25-1 to TRBJ1-5; a possible D gene is TRBD1 (6 bases). Germline V lookup: CDR1 MGHDK, CDR2 SYGVNS. CDR3 size: 16 residues. V gave up 0 bases and J gave up 7 bases, with 16 bases separating them. Variable domain in full (rest from reference TRBV25-1 and TRBJ1-5): EADIYQTPRYLVIGTGKKITLECSQTMGHDKMYWYQQDPGMELHLIHYSYGVNSTEKGDLSSESTVSRIRTEHFPLTLESARPSHTSQYLCASSEYPQGPQQPQHFGDGTRLSIL.

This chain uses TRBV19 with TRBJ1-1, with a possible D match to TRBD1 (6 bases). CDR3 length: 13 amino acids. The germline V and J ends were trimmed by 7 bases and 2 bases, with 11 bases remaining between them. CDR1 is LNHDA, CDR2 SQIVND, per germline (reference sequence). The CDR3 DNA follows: TGTGCCAGTACCTGGGGGCAAAACACTGAAGCTTTCTTT. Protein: CASTWGQNTEAFF.

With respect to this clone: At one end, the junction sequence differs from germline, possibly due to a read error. CDR3 sequence reads: CASSYSNPAVGQPQHF. For the CDR3, the DNA is TGTGCTAGCAGTTACTCCAACCCCGCGGTAGGTCAGCCCCAGCATTTT. The chain combines TRBV6-6 with TRBJ1-5; the D is unclear. This CDR3 spans 16 amino acids. Germline CDR1 and CDR2: MNHNY and SVGAGI (reference sequence).